These 12 T cell receptor beta chains share one sample of origin, sequenced in a study of blood T cell repertoires in COVID-19. Libraries were prepared by immunoSEQ multiplex PCR; TCRdb keeps only in-frame clonotypes and omits some of them. This sample yields 150,000 to 200,000 clones, of which over 90% are seen a single time; 1.5% to 2.5% belongs to the top ten. Specimen: peripheral blood. Receptors were obtained from a woman aged 60-75 years with COVID-19, enrolled during active disease.

The chain couples TRBV11-2 to TRBJ1-6; 9 positions match TRBD1. Looked up from germline, CDR1 is SGHAT and CDR2 is FQNNGV. V shed 7 bases, J shed 7 bases, and the junction held 11 bases outside the gene matches. The CDR3 runs 16 residues. The CDR3 DNA follows: TGTGCCAGCAAGATACAGGGGGCGCCTGGAAATTCACCCCTCCACTTT. This encodes CASKIQGAPGNSPLHF. The entire variable domain, with the rest obtained from reference TRBV11-2 and TRBJ1-6, is as follows: EAGVAQSPRYKIIEKRQSVAFWCNPISGHATLYWYQQILGQGPKLLIQFQNNGVVDDSQLPKDRFSAERLKGVDSTLKIQPAKLEDSAVYLCASKIQGAPGNSPLHFGNGTRLTVT.

This chain links TRBV11-2 with TRBJ1-1, with D possibly TRBD1 on 5 matching bases. This CDR3 region has 16 residues. V dropped 2 bases and J dropped 5 bases, with 18 bases sitting between them. Germline V gives CDR1 SGHAT, CDR2 FQNNGV. The CDR3 DNA sequence: TGTGCCAGCAGCTTAATCTCAGGGCTCAAGGGGACTGAAGCTTTCTTT. Its translation: CASSLISGLKGTEAFF.

V gene TRBV29-1 combines with J gene TRBJ2-5, with TRBD1 matching 9 bases. This CDR3 contains 13 residues. J lost 5 bases, V lost 8 bases, and 9 bases had no gene match. The germline gives CDR1 SQVTM, CDR2 ANQGSEA. CDR3 sequence reads: CSTGTGTGETQYF. The CDR3 DNA reads TGCAGCACTGGGACCGGGACAGGGGAGACCCAGTACTTC.

The chain uses TRBV4-1 and TRBJ2-5, with TRBD2 identical over 14 bases. With V trimmed by 0 bases and J by 4 bases, 10 bases remained unmatched. This CDR3 region has 19 residues. CDR1 and CDR2 (germline): MGHRA, YSYEKL. The CDR3 spells CASSQDLGLAGASGETQYF. In nucleotides, the CDR3 is TGCGCCAGCAGCCAAGATCTGGGACTAGCGGGGGCCTCGGGAGAGACCCAGTACTTC.

The J gene is TRBJ1-6, the V gene TRBV5-6; the D is unclear. With 0 bases removed from V and 10 bases from J, the gap between germline ends came to 17 bases. The CDR3 consists of 16 residues. Germline V gene sequence: CDR1 SGHDT, CDR2 YYEEEE. The CDR3 region is CASSLASVSTRSPLHF. The CDR3 DNA follows: TGTGCCAGCAGCTTGGCCTCGGTATCAACGCGGTCACCCCTCCACTTT.

The V and J genes are TRBV6-2 or TRBV6-3 and TRBJ1-1; TRBD1 agrees at 8 bases. With V trimmed by 4 bases and J by 1 base, 5 bases remained unmatched. Germline-derived CDR1 and CDR2 are MNHEY and SVGEGT. This CDR3 comprises 15 residues. This CDR3 reads CASSWGGQANTEAFF. CDR3 coding DNA: TGTGCCAGCAGTTGGGGGGGACAGGCGAACACTGAAGCTTTCTTT.

The gene calls are TRBV11-2 and TRBJ2-5; 12 bases agree with TRBD2. This CDR3 contains 18 residues. The V gene end was trimmed by 0 bases and the J gene end by 4 bases; junction bases not matched to a gene: 9. The germline V gene encodes CDR1 SGHAT and CDR2 FQNNGV. The chain's CDR3 is CASSLDRASGGARETQYF. The CDR3 nucleotides are TGTGCCAGCAGCTTAGATCGTGCTAGCGGGGGGGCGAGAGAGACCCAGTACTTC.

The chain has TRBV2 and TRBJ1-3, with 8 nucleotides matching TRBD1. V trimming: 6 bases; J trimming: 7 bases; junction bases outside the gene matches: 5. CDR1 and CDR2 from the germline V gene are SNHLY and FYNNEI. The CDR3 spans 13 residues. As DNA, the CDR3 is TGTGCCAGCAGGCAGGGGGCAAGGAACACCATATATTTT. Translation gives CASRQGARNTIYF.

The CDR3 sequence is CASSPNRSRGLYEKLFF. CDR3 nucleotides: TGTGCCAGCAGCCCTAACAGATCCAGGGGGCTCTATGAAAAACTGTTTTTT. V usage is TRBV21-1 and J usage is TRBJ1-4; the tabulated D call, TRBD1, remains unverified against the DNA. TRBV21-1 is an annotated pseudogene. The CDR3 extends over 17 amino acids.

CDR3 region: CASSLRLAGGSSYNEQFF. The DNA of the CDR3 is TGTGCCAGCAGCTTACGGCTAGCGGGGGGGAGCTCCTACAATGAGCAGTTCTTC. The V and J genes are TRBV7-6 and TRBJ2-1; 12 bases match TRBD2. Germline CDR1 and CDR2: SGHVS and FNYEAQ. The junction had 5 bases not matched to a gene; V was cut back by 2 bases and J by 0 bases. CDR3 length: 18 residues.

This clone was observed a single time. Mismatch with germline at one junction end may stem from a read error. The J gene is TRBJ2-3, the V gene TRBV5-1; 8 bases are a match to TRBD1. Germline assignment: CDR1 SGHRS and CDR2 YFSETQ. This CDR3 is 15 amino acids long. CDR3: CASTLGTGYTDTQYF. The CDR3 DNA follows: TGCGCCAGCACCTTGGGGACAGGATACACAGATACGCAGTATTTT.

The gene calls are TRBV11-3 and TRBJ2-2, with TRBD1 as a possible D gene (5 bases). CDR3 size: 15 residues. Per germline, CDR1 SGHNT and CDR2 YENEEA. V was clipped by 1 base and J by 2 bases, with 8 bases between them. The CDR3 sequence: CASSLAGSNTGELFF. The DNA for the CDR3 is TGTGCCAGCAGCTTAGCAGGGTCAAACACCGGGGAGCTGTTTTTT.